This entry lists 17 T cell receptor beta chains sequenced from one sample in a study of technical replicates of blood from a few donors. Here immunoSEQ multiplex PCR was the method, and the copy in TCRdb shows in-frame clones only, minus some. The sample lists 95,000 to 100,000 clones, approximately 96% seen once, with 0.23% in the top ten. Sequences were obtained from T cells isolated from PBMCs. The receptors shown here come from a human donor in good health.

The rearrangement joins TRBV5-1 to TRBJ2-2, with TRBD2 matching 8 bases. The junction had 0 bases not matched to a gene; V was cut back by 2 bases and J by 0 bases. The CDR3 runs to 15 residues. Germline V lookup: CDR1 SGHRS, CDR2 YFSETQ. The CDR3 spells CASSFSGANTGELFF. The CDR3 coding sequence is TGCGCCAGCAGCTTTAGCGGGGCGAACACCGGGGAGCTGTTTTTT.

V usage is TRBV6-1 and J usage is TRBJ1-1; 8 bases are a match to TRBD1. J lost 13 bases, V lost 6 bases, and 4 bases had no gene match. CDR1 is MNHNS and CDR2 is SASEGT in the germline V gene. The length of the CDR3 is 10 residues. The CDR3 reads CASRGQGVFF. DNA for the CDR3: TGTGCCAGCAGAGGACAGGGTGTTTTCTTT.

The rearrangement joins TRBV9 to TRBJ2-2, with TRBD2 matching over 7 bases. V trimming: 0 bases; J trimming: 3 bases; junction bases outside the gene matches: 2. Germline lookup yields CDR1 SGDLS and CDR2 YYNGEE. The CDR3 has 15 residues. The CDR3 nucleotides are TGTGCCAGCAGCGTAGTTGGGGGGGACACCGGGGAGCTGTTTTTT. Amino acids: CASSVVGGDTGELFF.

V and J are TRBV10-1 and TRBJ2-5, with unresolved D. The CDR3 is made up of 12 amino acids. The V gene lost 0 bases and the J gene lost 5 bases, with 4 bases spanning the gap. Germline V CDR1 and CDR2: WNHNN, SYGVQD (reference sequence). CDR3 region: CASSESGETQYF. Written as DNA, the CDR3 is TGCGCCAGCAGTGAGTCCGGGGAGACCCAGTACTTC.

The V and J genes are TRBV9 and TRBJ2-7, with 14 bases that match TRBD2. The V and J ends lost 4 bases and 6 bases, in that order; junction bases with no gene match: 12. Looked up from germline, CDR1 is SGDLS and CDR2 is YYNGEE. This CDR3 is built from 17 residues. This CDR3 reads CASSSQTSGRALGEQYF. The CDR3 DNA is TGTGCCAGCAGCTCCCAGACTAGCGGGAGGGCCCTGGGCGAGCAGTACTTC.

This chain uses TRBV27 with TRBJ1-1, with no clear D. The germline V gene encodes CDR1 MNHEY and CDR2 SMNVEV (reference sequence). This CDR3 has 14 amino acids. The V and J ends lost 1 base and 0 bases respectively, with 6 bases between them. The CDR3 loop is CASSLYSVNTEAFF. CDR3 sequence (DNA): TGTGCCAGCAGTTTATATTCAGTGAACACTGAAGCTTTCTTT.

The rearrangement links TRBV18 to TRBJ2-6, with a possible D match to TRBD1 (5 bases). Trimming stripped 0 bases from V and 0 bases from J, with 6 bases between. Germline CDR1 is KGHSH and CDR2 is LQKENI. CDR3 length equals 16 residues. The CDR3 DNA is TGTGCCAGCTCACCACCTGGGGCCTCTGGGGCCAACGTCCTGACTTTC. This codes for CASSPPGASGANVLTF.

The chain is built from TRBV7-3 and TRBJ2-7; 7 bases are shared with TRBD1. V lost 5 bases and J lost 3; bases outside the gene matches: 10. The CDR3 consists of 15 residues. CDR1 and CDR2 from the germline V gene are SGHTA and FQGTGA. The CDR3 here is CASSLRSGQNYEQYF. In DNA, the CDR3 is TGTGCCAGCAGCCTTCGTTCGGGACAGAACTACGAGCAGTACTTC.

The chain couples TRBV7-9 to TRBJ2-7; maybe TRBD1 (6 bases). Germline loops: CDR1 SEHNR, CDR2 FQNEAQ (reference sequence). The CDR3 spans 12 residues. Trimming cost V 6 bases and J 4 bases, with 10 bases left between them. The CDR3 bases are TGTGCCAGCAGGACCGGACAGTACGAGCAGTACTTC. Translated, it gives CASRTGQYEQYF.

This chain connects TRBV5-4 to TRBJ1-5; 8 positions agree with TRBD1. In germline, CDR1 is SGHNT, CDR2 YYREEE (reference sequence). CDR3 length: 16 residues. The trim removed 0 bases at V and 6 bases at J, leaving 8 bases unmatched. The CDR3 spells CASSLGGGQGGQPQHF. The CDR3, as DNA: TGTGCCAGCAGCTTGGGGGGTGGACAGGGCGGTCAGCCCCAGCATTTT. Variable domain in full (rest from reference TRBV5-4 and TRBJ1-5): ETGVTQSPTHLIKTRGQQVTLRCSSQSGHNTVSWYQQALGQGPQFIFQYYREEENGRGNFPPRFSGLQFPNYSSELNVNALELDDSALYLCASSLGGGQGGQPQHFGDGTRLSIL.

The gene calls are TRBV5-4 and TRBJ1-1; TRBD1 matches 7 bases. This CDR3 spans 17 amino acids. V lost 3 bases and J lost 4; bases outside the gene matches: 15. The germline V gene encodes CDR1 SGHNT and CDR2 YYREEE (reference sequence). The CDR3 sequence is CASSSYDRVLVGTEAFF. DNA for the CDR3: TGTGCCAGCAGCTCGTATGACAGGGTCCTTGTTGGCACTGAAGCTTTCTTT.

This chain uses TRBV18 with TRBJ2-7; 8 nucleotides line up with TRBD2. Germline loops: CDR1 KGHSH, CDR2 LQKENI. This CDR3 is 17 amino acids long. With V trimmed by 4 bases and J by 0 bases, 11 bases remained unmatched. This chain's CDR3 is CASSLFGTRMTSYEQYF. The CDR3 bases are TGTGCCAGCTCACTATTTGGGACTAGGATGACCTCCTACGAGCAGTACTTC.

The chain employs TRBV2 and TRBJ1-5; 11 bases are shared with TRBD1. CDR1 is SNHLY and CDR2 is FYNNEI in the germline V gene. V dropped 5 bases and J dropped 7; count of bases not matched to a gene: 4. The length of the CDR3 is 14 residues. CDR3 nucleotide sequence: TGTGCCAGCAGTCGGACAGGGGGCTCACAGCCCCAGCATTTT. It yields the protein CASSRTGGSQPQHF.

V gene TRBV29-1 combines with J gene TRBJ2-1; possible D gene TRBD1, 5 bases. The CDR3 is made up of 15 amino acids. V lost 4 bases and J lost 0, with 13 bases in between. Germline CDR1 is SQVTM and CDR2 is ANQGSEA. The CDR3 is CSVAGRVSSYNEQFF. The DNA for the CDR3 is TGCAGCGTTGCGGGCAGGGTAAGCTCCTACAATGAGCAGTTCTTC.

The gene calls are TRBV7-6 and TRBJ1-1; D unresolved. Germline-derived CDR1 and CDR2 are SGHVS and FNYEAQ. The CDR3 runs 13 residues. V lost 3 bases, J lost 1 base, and 6 bases lay in between. CDR3 region: CASSLEENTEAFF. DNA for the CDR3: TGTGCCAGCAGCTTGGAGGAGAACACTGAAGCTTTCTTT.

The CDR3 here is CASRGSVLDSGNTIYF. Written as DNA, the CDR3 is TGTGCCAGCCGGGGAAGTGTGTTAGACTCTGGAAACACCATATATTTT. This sequence joins TRBV7-9 and TRBJ1-3; D gene ambiguous. The CDR3 extends over 16 amino acids. The V gene lost 8 bases and the J gene lost 0 bases, with 17 bases spanning the gap. The germline V gene encodes CDR1 SEHNR and CDR2 FQNEAQ (reference sequence).

The chain links TRBV11-3 to TRBJ2-4; weak D call: TRBD1 (7 bases). Germline V gives CDR1 SGHNT, CDR2 YENEEA. The ends were cut back, 0 bases at V and 0 bases at J, with 15 bases in the middle. CDR3 length: 18 amino acids. CDR3 loop: CASSLDWRGQGAKNIQYF. DNA of the CDR3: TGTGCCAGCAGCTTAGATTGGAGGGGGCAGGGAGCCAAAAACATTCAGTACTTC.